The 20 T cell receptor beta chains below were found in one sample sequenced in a study of blood T cells in healthy people across ages. A second PCR of 7 to 11 cycles used a sample-barcoded 5' primer and a J-beta primer mix. TCRdb fed the 5' RACE reads into MiXCR, producing one record per CDR3 protein. The table lists 800,000 or so distinct CDR3 sequences, roughly 60% of them singletons. The sequenced sample consisted of blood. All receptors come from a man between 25 and 39 years old in good health.

This chain uses TRBV29-1 with TRBJ1-2; D is undetermined. CDR3 length equals 12 residues. The germline V and J ends were trimmed by 3 bases and 8 bases, with 13 bases remaining between them. Per the germline V gene, CDR1 is SQVTM and CDR2 is ANQGSEA. DNA of the CDR3: TGCAGCGTTGACGGAAAGTCGGCCGGCTACACCTTC. Amino acid sequence: CSVDGKSAGYTF.

There are a few counts of this clonotype. The rearrangement links TRBV3-1 to TRBJ2-1; D call uncertain. The V gene's germline CDR1 is LGHDT and CDR2 YNNKEL (reference sequence). The CDR3 is made up of 12 amino acids. V was cut by 6 bases and J by 9 bases, with 12 bases left in between. In nucleotides, the CDR3 is TGTGCCAGCAGACAGAGTACCGGTGAGCAGTTCTTC. It yields the protein CASRQSTGEQFF.

This clonotype was observed a handful of times. The genes are TRBV27 and TRBJ1-4, with D perhaps TRBD1 (5 bases). Germline V gene lookup returns CDR1 MNHEY and CDR2 SMNVEV (reference sequence). This CDR3 contains 16 residues. The V gene lost 0 bases and the J gene lost 1 base, with 9 bases spanning the gap. CDR3 loop: CASSLSFRETNEKLFF. CDR3 nucleotide sequence: TGTGCCAGCAGTTTATCGTTCAGGGAAACTAATGAAAAACTGTTTTTT.

This clonotype was observed a handful of times. The gene calls are TRBV6-5 and TRBJ2-1; 11 positions match TRBD2. Germline lookup yields CDR1 MNHEY and CDR2 SVGAGI. There are 16 residues in the CDR3. Trimming removed 7 bases from V and 4 bases from J; junction bases left unmatched: 9. CDR3: CASNHLAGGQYNEQFF. CDR3 sequence (DNA): TGTGCCAGCAATCATCTAGCGGGGGGTCAATACAATGAGCAGTTCTTC.

This clonotype came up once. The rearrangement uses TRBV7-3 and TRBJ2-2, with D unclear. Trimming removed 6 bases at V and 7 bases at J, with 9 bases between. This CDR3 has 12 amino acids. Germline V gene data show CDR1 as SGHTA and CDR2 as FQGTGA. This chain's CDR3 is CASRLPNGELFF. The CDR3 DNA sequence: TGTGCCAGCAGGCTCCCAAACGGGGAGCTGTTTTTT.

J is TRBJ2-5 and V is TRBV29-1, with D possibly matching TRBD2 (5 bases). The J call may be incorrect, as the DNA end agrees better with TRBJ2-7. In germline, CDR1 is SQVTM, CDR2 ANQGSEA. The CDR3 contains 13 residues. For the CDR3, the DNA is TGCAGCGTTGAGATCCCCGGGAACTACGAGCAGTACTTC. Amino acids: CSVEIPGNYEQYF.

To note about this clonotype: It may be a read error: a sequence one base away is much more abundant. The J gene is TRBJ2-3, the V gene TRBV29-1; possibly TRBD2 for D (5 bases). The V gene's germline CDR1 is SQVTM and CDR2 ANQGSEA. The CDR3 is made up of 13 amino acids. V was trimmed by 0 bases and J by 4 bases, leaving 8 bases between them. The CDR3, as DNA: TGCAGCGTTGAAGATGTGAGGGCAGATACGCAGTATTTT. This encodes CSVEDVRADTQYF.

This clonotype has a handful of counts. The chain is built from TRBV27 and TRBJ1-4; D call uncertain. Germline V gene sequence: CDR1 MNHEY, CDR2 SMNVEV (reference sequence). V lost 2 bases and J lost 7, with 11 bases in between. CDR3 length: 14 residues. The CDR3 sequence is CASSLQVAGEKLFF. The CDR3 DNA is TGTGCCAGCAGTTTACAGGTAGCAGGTGAAAAACTGTTTTTT.

This clonotype showed up just once. The chain combines TRBV7-2 with TRBJ2-1; maybe TRBD1 (5 bases). Trimming stripped 6 bases from V and 3 bases from J, with 12 bases between. CDR3 length: 14 residues. Germline V lookup: CDR1 SGHTA, CDR2 FQGNSA. The CDR3 DNA is TGTGCCAGCAGTCCCGATACAGGCTACAATGAGCAGTTCTTC. Its translation: CASSPDTGYNEQFF.

The V call is TRBV5-1, the J call TRBJ1-2; 8 bases line up with TRBD1. Germline V gives CDR1 SGHRS, CDR2 YFSETQ. The CDR3 loop spans 14 amino acids. V gave up 3 bases and J gave up 3 bases; unmatched junction bases: 4. CDR3 nucleotides: TGCGCCAGCAGCTACCAGACAGGGGACTATGGCTACACCTTC. It yields the protein CASSYQTGDYGYTF.

The J gene is TRBJ2-3, the V gene TRBV20-1; TRBD2 matches at 11 bases. There are 16 residues in the CDR3. With V trimmed by 1 base and J by 2 bases, 5 bases remained unmatched. CDR1 and CDR2 (germline): DFQATT, SNEGSKA (reference sequence). The CDR3 sequence: CSARVTSGGPTDTQYF. The CDR3 nucleotides are TGCAGTGCTAGAGTCACTAGCGGGGGACCCACAGATACGCAGTATTTT.

The chain is built from TRBV6-1 and TRBJ1-2; D possibly corresponds to TRBD1 (6 bases). Germline V CDR1 and CDR2: MNHNS, SASEGT. V gave up 1 base and J gave up 3 bases, with 12 bases separating them. The CDR3 has 15 amino acids. The CDR3 loop is CASSEVDSPYYGYTF. The DNA of the CDR3 is TGTGCCAGCAGTGAAGTGGACAGCCCTTACTATGGCTACACCTTC.

This clonotype was seen only a few times. V gene TRBV6-5 combines with J gene TRBJ1-5, with 9 bases identical to TRBD1. V lost 0 bases, J lost 7 bases, and 4 bases stayed unmatched. There are 15 residues in the CDR3. The germline CDR1 and CDR2 sequences are MNHEY and SVGAGI. In nucleotides, the CDR3 is TGTGCCAGCAGTTACTCAAGACAGGGGGAACAGCCCCAGCATTTT. As protein: CASSYSRQGEQPQHF.

The rearrangement uses TRBV20-1 and TRBJ2-3; D unresolved. Germline CDR1 is DFQATT and CDR2 is SNEGSKA (reference sequence). The CDR3 runs 13 residues. V gave up 6 bases and J gave up 4 bases, with 14 bases separating them. CDR3 sequence reads: CSAGTRQADTQYF. The CDR3 coding sequence is TGCAGTGCCGGCACGAGGCAGGCAGATACGCAGTATTTT.

A remark on this clonotype: An end of the junction differs from the germline gene, which may be a read error. The genes are TRBV12-3 or TRBV12-4 and TRBJ2-3; possibly TRBD1 for D (6 bases). The CDR3 contains 13 residues. CDR3 amino acids: CAGSRGPADTQYF. DNA of the CDR3: TGTGCCGGCAGCAGGGGCCCGGCAGATACGCAGTATTTT.

The rearrangement links TRBV6-5 to TRBJ2-7; 7 bases are shared with TRBD1. This CDR3 has 14 amino acids. Germline values: CDR1 MNHEY, CDR2 SVGAGI. With V trimmed by 6 bases and J by 0 bases, 5 bases remained unmatched. Here the CDR3 DNA reads TGTGCCAGCAGAAGGGGACAGCTCTCCTACGAGCAGTACTTC. Residues: CASRRGQLSYEQYF.

This clonotype was counted ten times or more. The rearrangement links TRBV29-1 to TRBJ2-5, with 9 bases aligning to TRBD2. Germline trimming cut 4 bases from V and 9 bases from J; bases unmatched to any gene: 15. The germline gives CDR1 SQVTM, CDR2 ANQGSEA. The CDR3 spans 15 residues. The CDR3 spells CSVGSPSGAVGAQYF. The CDR3 DNA follows: TGCAGCGTTGGGTCTCCTAGCGGGGCGGTAGGGGCCCAGTACTTC.

This clonotype was detected only once. CDR3 region: CASTGLQETQYF. Written as DNA, the CDR3 is TGTGCCAGCACCGGACTGCAAGAGACCCAGTACTTC. V and J are TRBV12-3 or TRBV12-4 and TRBJ2-5; TRBD2 might be the D (5 bases). The V end was cut by 7 bases, the J end by 2 bases, with 8 bases between. The CDR3 consists of 12 residues.

This chain joins TRBV20-1 and TRBJ2-5, with TRBD2 matching over 8 bases. V shed 0 bases, J shed 2 bases, and the junction held 8 bases outside the gene matches. Germline CDR1 DFQATT, CDR2 SNEGSKA (reference sequence). CDR3 length: 16 residues. The chain's CDR3 is CSARDLRGALQETQYF. CDR3 in DNA: TGCAGTGCTAGAGATCTGCGGGGGGCTTTACAAGAGACCCAGTACTTC.

J is TRBJ2-1 and V is TRBV9; 9 positions match TRBD1. This CDR3 spans 14 amino acids. Trimming removed 4 bases from V and 8 bases from J; junction bases left unmatched: 7. Germline CDR1 reads SGDLS; CDR2 reads YYNGEE. CDR3 protein: CASSPWTGVDEQFF. In DNA form, the CDR3 reads TGTGCCAGCAGCCCGTGGACAGGGGTGGATGAGCAGTTCTTC.